The text below deals with one T cell receptor (beta chain). As originally analysed: Reference gene primers were amplified, and this amplification served to estimate nucleated cell counts. Sequenced by immunoSEQ multiplex PCR; TCRdb stores in-frame clones only, minus some. V and J calls plus clone size are reproduced from that table; the DNA served to infer D and trimming. This repertoire shows around 250,000 clones, 80% to 90% found once; its top ten account for under 2.5%. The data are from a study of blood T cell repertoires in COVID-19. The CDR3 has 16 residues. Germline CDR1 ENHRY, CDR2 SYGVKD. Unmatched junction bases numbered 6, after V lost 2 bases and J lost 0 bases.

This chain joins TRBV10-3 and TRBJ1-1, with 7 bases matching TRBD1. Sequencing was carried out using PBMCs or T cells enriched from blood (not recorded which). The clonotype originates from a woman aged 50 to 60 who had recovered from COVID-19. Written as DNA, the CDR3 is TGTGCCATCAGTGAGCCAGGGGGGTGGTTGAACACTGAAGCTTTCTTT. It is translated as CAISEPGGWLNTEAFF.